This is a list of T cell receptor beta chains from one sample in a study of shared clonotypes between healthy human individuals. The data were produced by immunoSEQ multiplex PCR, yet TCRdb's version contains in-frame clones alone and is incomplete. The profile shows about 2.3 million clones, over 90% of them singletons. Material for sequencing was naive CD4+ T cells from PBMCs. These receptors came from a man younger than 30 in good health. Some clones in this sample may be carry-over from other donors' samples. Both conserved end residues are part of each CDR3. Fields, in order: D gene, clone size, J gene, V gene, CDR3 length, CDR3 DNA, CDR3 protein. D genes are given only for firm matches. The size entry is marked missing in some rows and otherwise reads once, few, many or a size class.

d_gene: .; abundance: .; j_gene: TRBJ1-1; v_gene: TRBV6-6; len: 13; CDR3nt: TGTGCCTGCTCCGGACAGCTGAACACTGAAGCTTTCTTT; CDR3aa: CACSGQLNTEAFF
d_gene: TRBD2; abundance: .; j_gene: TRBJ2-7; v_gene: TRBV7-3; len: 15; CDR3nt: TGTGCCAGCAGCTCTCGGAAGCGGGGTCTCTACGAGCAGTACTTC; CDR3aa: CASSSRKRGLYEQYF
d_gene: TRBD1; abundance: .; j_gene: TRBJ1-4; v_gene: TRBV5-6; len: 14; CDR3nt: TGTGCCAGCAGCTTGGGTGGACAGGTTGAAAAACTGTTTTTT; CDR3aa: CASSLGGQVEKLFF
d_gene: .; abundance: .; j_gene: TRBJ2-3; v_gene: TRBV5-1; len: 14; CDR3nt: TGCGCCAGCAGCTTCCCGTGGTCCGAGGATACGCAGTATTTT; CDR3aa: CASSFPWSEDTQYF
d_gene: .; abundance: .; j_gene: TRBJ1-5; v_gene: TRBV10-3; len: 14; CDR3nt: TGTGCCATCAGTGAGAGGGGCAGCAATCAGCCCCAGCATTTT; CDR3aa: CAISERGSNQPQHF
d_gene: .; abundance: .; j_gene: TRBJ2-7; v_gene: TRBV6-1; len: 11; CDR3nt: TGTGCCAGCAGCCAGGTTGGGGAGGTGTACTTC; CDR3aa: CASSQVGEVYF
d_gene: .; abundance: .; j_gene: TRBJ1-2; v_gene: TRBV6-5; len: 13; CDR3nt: TGTGCCAGCAGCCCCCGGGACGAATATGGCTACACCTTC; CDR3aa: CASSPRDEYGYTF
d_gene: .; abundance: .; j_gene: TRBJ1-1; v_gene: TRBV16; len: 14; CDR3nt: TGTGCCAGCAGCCAAAACGCGGGGAGTCAGGAAGCTTTCTTT; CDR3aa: CASSQNAGSQEAFF
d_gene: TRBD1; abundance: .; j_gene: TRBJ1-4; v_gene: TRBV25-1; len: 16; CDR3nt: TGTGCCAGCAGTGAATCAGTTCCAGGGGGCGCAGGAAAACTGTTTTTT; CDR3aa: CASSESVPGGAGKLFF
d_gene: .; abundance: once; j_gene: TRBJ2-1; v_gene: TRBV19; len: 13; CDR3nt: TGTGCCAGCGGGACTCCTACGAACAATGAGCAGTTCTTC; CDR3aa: CASGTPTNNEQFF
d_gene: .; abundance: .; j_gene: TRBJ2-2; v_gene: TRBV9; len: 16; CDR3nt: TGTGCCAGCAGCGTAGGGGGGGCGAAGGTAACCGGGGAGCTGTTTTTT; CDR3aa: CASSVGGAKVTGELFF
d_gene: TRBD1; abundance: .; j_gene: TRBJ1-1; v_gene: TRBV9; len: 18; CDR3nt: TGTGCCAGCAGCACCAGTCCCGGGACAGGGGGCGCTTTTCCAGAAGCTTTCTTT; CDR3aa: CASSTSPGTGGAFPEAFF
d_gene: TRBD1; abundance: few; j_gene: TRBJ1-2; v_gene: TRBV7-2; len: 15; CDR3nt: TGTGCCAGCAGCCCCACGTTCCGGACAGGCAATGGCTACACCTTC; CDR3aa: CASSPTFRTGNGYTF
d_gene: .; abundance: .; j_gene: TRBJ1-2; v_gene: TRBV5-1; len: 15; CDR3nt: TGCGCCAGCAGCTTATCAGCAGGGGTAAACTATGGCTACACCTTC; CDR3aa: CASSLSAGVNYGYTF
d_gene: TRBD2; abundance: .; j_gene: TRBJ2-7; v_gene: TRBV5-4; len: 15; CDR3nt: TGTGCCAGCAGCGCGAGGACTAGCGCTTCCTACGAGCAGTACTTC; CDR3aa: CASSARTSASYEQYF
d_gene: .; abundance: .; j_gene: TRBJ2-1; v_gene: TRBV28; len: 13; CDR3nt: TGTGCCAGCAGTTTAGTCAATTACAATGAGCAGTTCTTC; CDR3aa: CASSLVNYNEQFF
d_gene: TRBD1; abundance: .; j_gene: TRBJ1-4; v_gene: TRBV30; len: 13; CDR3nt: TGTGCCTGGACCCATACAGGGGGTGAAAAACTGTTTTTT; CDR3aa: CAWTHTGGEKLFF
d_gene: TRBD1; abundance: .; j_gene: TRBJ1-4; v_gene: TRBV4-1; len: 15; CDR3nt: TGCGCCAGCAGCCAAGGACAGGGTGATAGTGAAAAACTGTTTTTT; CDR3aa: CASSQGQGDSEKLFF
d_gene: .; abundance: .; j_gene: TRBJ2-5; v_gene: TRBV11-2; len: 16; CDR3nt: TGTGCCAGCAGCTTAGGTTTACTAGCAGACATGGGGACCCAGTACTTC; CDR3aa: CASSLGLLADMGTQYF
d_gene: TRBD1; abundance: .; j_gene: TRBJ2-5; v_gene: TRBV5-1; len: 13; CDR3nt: TGCGCCAGCAGGGGGACAGATCAAGAGACCCAGTACTTC; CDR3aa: CASRGTDQETQYF
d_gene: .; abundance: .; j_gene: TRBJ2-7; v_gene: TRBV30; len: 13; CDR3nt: TGTGCCTGGTCCAGGGACCATACCGCCGAGCAGTACTTC; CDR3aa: CAWSRDHTAEQYF
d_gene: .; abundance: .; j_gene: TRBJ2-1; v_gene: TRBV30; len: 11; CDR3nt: TGTGCCTGGAGTGACAGTGAGGAGCAGTTCTTC; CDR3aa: CAWSDSEEQFF
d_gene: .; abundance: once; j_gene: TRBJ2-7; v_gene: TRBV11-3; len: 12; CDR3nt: TGTGCCAGCAGCGACGCAGCGCGCGAGCAGTACTTC; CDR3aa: CASSDAAREQYF
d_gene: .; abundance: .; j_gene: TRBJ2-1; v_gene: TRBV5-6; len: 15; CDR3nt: TGTGCCAGCAGCTCCCCGTTCCGTACTAGCTATGAGCAGTTCTTC; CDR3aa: CASSSPFRTSYEQFF
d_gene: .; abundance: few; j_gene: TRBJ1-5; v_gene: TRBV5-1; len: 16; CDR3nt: TGCGCCAGCAGCCCGCGCCCAGCGAGTGGGGATCAGCCCCAGCATTTT; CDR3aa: CASSPRPASGDQPQHF
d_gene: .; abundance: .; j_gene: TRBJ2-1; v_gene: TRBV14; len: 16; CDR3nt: TGTGCCAGCAGCCACGGGCGGGGAGGATTTTACAATGAGCAGTTCTTC; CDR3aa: CASSHGRGGFYNEQFF
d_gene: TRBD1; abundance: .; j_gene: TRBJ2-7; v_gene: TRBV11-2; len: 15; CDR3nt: TGTGCCAGCAGCTTAGTGGGGGACAGGGGGTACGAGCAGTACTTC; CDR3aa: CASSLVGDRGYEQYF
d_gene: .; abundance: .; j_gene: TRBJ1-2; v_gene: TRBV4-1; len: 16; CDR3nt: TGCGCCAGCAGCCAAGATCGTGCCAGAACTAACTATGGCTACACCTTC; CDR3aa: CASSQDRARTNYGYTF
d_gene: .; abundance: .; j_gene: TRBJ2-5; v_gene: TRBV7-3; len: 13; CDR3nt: TGTGCCAGCAGCGGGAGTTACCAAGAGACCCAGTACTTC; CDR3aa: CASSGSYQETQYF
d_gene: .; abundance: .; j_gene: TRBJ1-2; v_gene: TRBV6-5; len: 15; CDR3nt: TGTGCCAGCACCTACCTTAACAGGGACTATGGGAGCTACACCTTC; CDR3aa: CASTYLNRDYGSYTF
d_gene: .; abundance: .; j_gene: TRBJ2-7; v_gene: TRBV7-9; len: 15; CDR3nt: TGTGCCAGCAGCTTAGGTCGGGACCCTACCTACGAGCAGTACTTC; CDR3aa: CASSLGRDPTYEQYF
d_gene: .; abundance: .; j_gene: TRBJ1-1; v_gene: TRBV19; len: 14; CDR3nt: TGTGCCAGTAGTATACAGGGACTGCACACTGAAGCTTTCTTT; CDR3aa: CASSIQGLHTEAFF
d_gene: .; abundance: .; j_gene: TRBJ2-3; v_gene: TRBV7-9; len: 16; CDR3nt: TGTGCCAGCAGCCATTGGGGCAAGACGAGCACAGATACGCAGTATTTT; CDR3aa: CASSHWGKTSTDTQYF
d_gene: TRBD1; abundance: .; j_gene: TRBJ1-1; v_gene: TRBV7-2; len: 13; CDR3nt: TGTGCCAGCAGTGTGCAGGGGGGCACTGAAGCTTTCTTT; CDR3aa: CASSVQGGTEAFF
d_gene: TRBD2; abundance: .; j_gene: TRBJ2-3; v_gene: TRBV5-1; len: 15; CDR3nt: TGCGCCAGCCTCGGGACTAGCGGGAGCACAGATACGCAGTATTTT; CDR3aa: CASLGTSGSTDTQYF
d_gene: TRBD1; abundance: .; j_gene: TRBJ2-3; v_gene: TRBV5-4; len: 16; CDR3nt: TGTGCCAGCAGCTTGCCCCGGGACAGGGGGACAGATACGCAGTATTTT; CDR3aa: CASSLPRDRGTDTQYF
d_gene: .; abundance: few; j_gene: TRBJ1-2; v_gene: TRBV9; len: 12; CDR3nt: TGTGCCAGCAGCGTAGATGACTATGGCTACACCTTC; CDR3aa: CASSVDDYGYTF
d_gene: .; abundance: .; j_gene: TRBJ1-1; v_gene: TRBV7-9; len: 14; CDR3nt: TGTGTCGCTCTTCTTACAGGGCTGAACACTGAAGCTTTCTTT; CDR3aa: CVALLTGLNTEAFF
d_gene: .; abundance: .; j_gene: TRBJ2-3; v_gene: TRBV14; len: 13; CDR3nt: TGTGCCAGCAGCCAAGAGGGGGGACGCCGCCAGTATTTT; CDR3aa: CASSQEGGRRQYF
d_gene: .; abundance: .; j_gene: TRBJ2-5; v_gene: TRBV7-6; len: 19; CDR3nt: TGTGCCAGCAGCGTACGCGCCGGGGGACGGGCCCGACTGAGGGAGACCCAGTACTTC; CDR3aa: CASSVRAGGRARLRETQYF
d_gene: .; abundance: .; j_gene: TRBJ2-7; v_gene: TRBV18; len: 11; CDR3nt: TGTGCCGGAGGGACCAACTACGAGCAGTACTTC; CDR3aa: CAGGTNYEQYF
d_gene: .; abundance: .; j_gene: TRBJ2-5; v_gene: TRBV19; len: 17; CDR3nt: TGTGCCAGTAGTATCACGGGTCGGGGGCCTTGGGAAGAGACCCAGTACTTC; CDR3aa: CASSITGRGPWEETQYF
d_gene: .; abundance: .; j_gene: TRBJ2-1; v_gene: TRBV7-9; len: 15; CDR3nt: TGTGCCAGCAGCTTTGGGGTTGGCTCCTACAATGAGCAGTTCTTC; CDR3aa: CASSFGVGSYNEQFF
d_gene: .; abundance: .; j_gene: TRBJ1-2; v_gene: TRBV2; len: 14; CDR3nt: TGTGCCAGCAGTGACCTTGGAAGTATGGGTGGCTACACCTTC; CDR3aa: CASSDLGSMGGYTF
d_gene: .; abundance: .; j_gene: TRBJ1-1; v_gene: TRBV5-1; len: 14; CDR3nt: TGCGCCAGCAGCTTGGGCCTGCTGGACACTGAAGCTTTCTTT; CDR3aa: CASSLGLLDTEAFF
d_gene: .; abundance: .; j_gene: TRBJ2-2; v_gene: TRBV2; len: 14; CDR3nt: TGTGCCAGCAAAGGGACGGAGCGCACCGGGGAGCTGTTTTTT; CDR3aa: CASKGTERTGELFF
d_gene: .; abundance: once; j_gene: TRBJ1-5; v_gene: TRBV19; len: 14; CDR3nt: TGTGCCAGTAATGGCCAGGGTATAGGTCAGCCCCAGCATTTT; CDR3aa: CASNGQGIGQPQHF
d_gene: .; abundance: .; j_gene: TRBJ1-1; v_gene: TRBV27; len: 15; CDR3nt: TGTGCCAGCTCCGCGCGGGGGGCGGTGAACACTGAAGCTTTCTTT; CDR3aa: CASSARGAVNTEAFF
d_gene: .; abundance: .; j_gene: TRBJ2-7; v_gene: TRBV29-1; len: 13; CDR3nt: TGCAGCGTCGCCCGGACCCAATCCTACGAGCAGTACTTC; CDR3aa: CSVARTQSYEQYF
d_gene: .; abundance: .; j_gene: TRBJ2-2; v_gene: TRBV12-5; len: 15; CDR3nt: TGTGCTAGTGGTTTGGTGGCGGCGAACACCGGGGAGCTGTTTTTT; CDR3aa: CASGLVAANTGELFF
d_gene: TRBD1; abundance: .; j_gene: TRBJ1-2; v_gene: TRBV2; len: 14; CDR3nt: TGTGCCAGCAGTGATTACGGACAGGGGGCTGGCTACACCTTC; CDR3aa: CASSDYGQGAGYTF
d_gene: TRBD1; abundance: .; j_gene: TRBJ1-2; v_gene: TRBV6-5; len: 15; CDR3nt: TGTGCCAGCAGTTACTCGAACCAGGGGGACTATGGCTACACCTTC; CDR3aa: CASSYSNQGDYGYTF
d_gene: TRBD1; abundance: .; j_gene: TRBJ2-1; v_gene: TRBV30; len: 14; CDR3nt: TGTGCCTGGGGGCGGCCAGGGACAGGGAATGAGCAGTTCTTC; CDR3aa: CAWGRPGTGNEQFF
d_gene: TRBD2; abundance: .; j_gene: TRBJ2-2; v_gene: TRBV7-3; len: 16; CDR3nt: TGTGCCAGCAGCTTATTAGCGGGACAGAACACCGGGGAGCTGTTTTTT; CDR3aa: CASSLLAGQNTGELFF
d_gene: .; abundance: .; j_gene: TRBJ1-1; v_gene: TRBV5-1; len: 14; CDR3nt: TGCGCCAGCAGCTTGAAACGGGGTGACACTGAAGCTTTCTTT; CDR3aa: CASSLKRGDTEAFF
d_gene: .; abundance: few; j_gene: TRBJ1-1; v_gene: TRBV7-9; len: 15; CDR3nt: TGTGCCAGCAGCTTAGTGCGGGGATCGAACACTGAAGCTTTCTTT; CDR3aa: CASSLVRGSNTEAFF
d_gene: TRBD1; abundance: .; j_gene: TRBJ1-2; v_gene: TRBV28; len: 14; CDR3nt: TGTGCCAGCGCCTCACAGGGGACTGGCTATGGCTACACCTTC; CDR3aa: CASASQGTGYGYTF
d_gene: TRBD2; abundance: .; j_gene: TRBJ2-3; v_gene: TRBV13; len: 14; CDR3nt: TGTGCCAGCAGGGACGCTAGCGGGAGCAATACGCAGTATTTT; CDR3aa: CASRDASGSNTQYF
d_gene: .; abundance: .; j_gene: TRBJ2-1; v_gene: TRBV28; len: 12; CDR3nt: TGTGCCAGCAGTGGAGGCCCCAATGAGCAGTTCTTC; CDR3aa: CASSGGPNEQFF